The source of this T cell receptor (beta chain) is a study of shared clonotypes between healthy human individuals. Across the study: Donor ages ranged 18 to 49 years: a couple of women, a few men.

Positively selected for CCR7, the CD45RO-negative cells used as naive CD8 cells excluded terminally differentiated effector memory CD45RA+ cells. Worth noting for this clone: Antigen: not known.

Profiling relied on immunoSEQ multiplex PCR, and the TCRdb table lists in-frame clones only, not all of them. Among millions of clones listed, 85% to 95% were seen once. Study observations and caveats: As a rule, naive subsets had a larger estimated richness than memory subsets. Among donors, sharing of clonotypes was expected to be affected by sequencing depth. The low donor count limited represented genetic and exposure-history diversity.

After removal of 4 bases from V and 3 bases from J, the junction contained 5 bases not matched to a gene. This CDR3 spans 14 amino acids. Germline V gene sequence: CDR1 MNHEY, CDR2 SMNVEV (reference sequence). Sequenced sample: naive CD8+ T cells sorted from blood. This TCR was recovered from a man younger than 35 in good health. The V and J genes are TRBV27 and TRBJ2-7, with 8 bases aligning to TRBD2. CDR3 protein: CASSSAGGFYEQYF. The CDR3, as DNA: TGTGCCAGCAGTTCGGCGGGGGGATTCTACGAGCAGTACTTC.